Listed here are 26 T cell receptor beta chains from one sample, sequenced in a study of early T cells in non-severe SARS-CoV-2 infection. TCRdb re-called the 5' RACE reads with MiXCR, one entry per CDR3 protein. Of around 60,000 distinct CDR3 sequences listed, roughly 18% are singletons. Sequences were derived from whole blood, sampled at baseline. All receptors derive from an adult who was a healthcare worker with PCR-confirmed SARS-CoV-2 infection or an uninfected control (not recorded which).

The chain couples TRBV18 to TRBJ2-3; no clear D. Germline V lookup: CDR1 KGHSH, CDR2 LQKENI. The CDR3 has 14 amino acids. Trimming removed 4 bases from V and 2 bases from J, with 10 bases in between. The CDR3 nucleotides are TGTGCCAGCTCACACTGGAATCCCACAGATACGCAGTATTTT. Its translation: CASSHWNPTDTQYF.

This chain uses TRBV6-5 with TRBJ2-7; 11 bases are shared with TRBD2. Germline V gene lookup returns CDR1 MNHEY and CDR2 SVGAGI. Trimming removed 2 bases from V and 5 bases from J; junction bases left unmatched: 11. The CDR3 loop spans 17 amino acids. DNA for the CDR3: TGTGCCAGCAGTTACGATCGGAAACTAGCGGGGGCGGACGAGCAGTACTTC. Encoded protein: CASSYDRKLAGADEQYF.

In this sample, this clonotype turned up a few times. Sequence at one end of the junction differs from germline and may be a read error. This rearrangement joins TRBV12-3 or TRBV12-4 to TRBJ2-7; D gene ambiguous. CDR3 size: 12 residues. This chain's CDR3 is CASRAGPYEQYF. The CDR3 coding sequence is TGTGCAAGCAGAGCAGGACCCTACGAGCAGTACTTC.

The chain uses TRBV28 and TRBJ2-7; 7 positions agree with TRBD1. Germline V lookup: CDR1 MDHEN, CDR2 SYDVKM. The CDR3 runs 15 residues. V was clipped by 5 bases and J by 6 bases; unmatched bases: 13. For the CDR3, the DNA is TGTGCCAGCAGTCCTCCGGGACAGAGGAATTCCGAGCAGTACTTC. Translating gives CASSPPGQRNSEQYF. The full variable domain, completed using reference TRBV28 and TRBJ2-7, is DVKVTQSSRYLVKRTGEKVFLECVQDMDHENMFWYRQDPGLGLRLIYFSYDVKMKEKGDIPEGYSVSREKKERFSLILESASTNQTSMYLCASSPPGQRNSEQYFGPGTRLTVT.

This clonotype appeared many times. The rearrangement joins TRBV27 to TRBJ2-2; TRBD1 aligns across 8 bases. Per germline, CDR1 MNHEY and CDR2 SMNVEV (reference sequence). This CDR3 is built from 16 residues. V lost 5 bases and J lost 4; bases outside the gene matches: 9. CDR3 sequence reads: CASSTTGTGPTGELFF. DNA of the CDR3: TGTGCCAGCAGTACCACCGGGACAGGACCCACCGGGGAGCTGTTTTTT.

CDR3 bases: TGCAGCGTGAGGGGGATCGCGAACACCGGGGAGCTGTTTTTT. Protein: CSVRGIANTGELFF. This chain links TRBV29-1 with TRBJ2-2, with D perhaps TRBD1 (6 bases). The CDR3 has 14 residues. Germline-derived CDR1 and CDR2 are SQVTM and ANQGSEA. Trimming pared 6 bases from V and 0 bases from J, leaving 11 bases between.

This clonotype was found many times. The DNA for the CDR3 is TGTGCCAGCAGTGAATTATATAGCAATCAGCCCCAGCATTTT. Translated, it gives CASSELYSNQPQHF. The rearrangement uses TRBV25-1 and TRBJ1-5; no definite D call. The CDR3 is made up of 14 amino acids. V shed 1 base and J shed 0 bases, with 4 bases lying between them. Per germline, CDR1 MGHDK and CDR2 SYGVNS.

A few counts support this clonotype. This chain uses TRBV7-2 with TRBJ1-2, with D possibly TRBD1 on 5 matching bases. Germline CDR1 reads SGHTA; CDR2 reads FQGNSA. This CDR3 has 14 amino acids. Trimming took off 6 bases at V and 0 bases at J, with 11 bases between the two ends. CDR3 bases: TGTGCCAGCAGTTTTCCAGGGTCTAACTATGGCTACACCTTC. It codes for CASSFPGSNYGYTF.

The rearrangement uses TRBV11-2 and TRBJ2-3; a weak D match, TRBD2 (5 bases). Trimming cost V 5 bases and J 4 bases, with 10 bases left between them. Germline assignment: CDR1 SGHAT and CDR2 FQNNGV. The CDR3 spans 13 residues. The CDR3 spells CASSLVRADTQYF. The CDR3 bases are TGTGCCAGCAGCCTGGTGAGGGCAGATACGCAGTATTTT.

This clonotype came up many times. This chain links TRBV6-1 with TRBJ1-1; no clear D. Trimming took off 5 bases at V and 7 bases at J, with 11 bases between the two ends. Germline V gene data show CDR1 as MNHNS and CDR2 as SASEGT. The CDR3 extends over 12 amino acids. CDR3 sequence (DNA): TGTGCCAGCAGTCCCGACATCCATGAAGCTTTCTTT. Translation: CASSPDIHEAFF.

Written as DNA, the CDR3 is TGTGCCAGCAGCTTAGCTACAGACAGGACAGTTCAAGAGACCCAGTACTTC. Its protein product is CASSLATDRTVQETQYF. V is TRBV7-8 and J is TRBJ2-5; weak D call: TRBD1 (6 bases). Trimming left V 0 bases short and J 2 bases short, with 16 bases between. The V gene's germline CDR1 is SGHVS and CDR2 FQNEAQ. CDR3 length: 17 amino acids.

This clonotype was observed many times. This sequence joins TRBV10-3 and TRBJ1-3; tentatively, D is TRBD1 (5 bases). CDR1 ENHRY and CDR2 SYGVKD come from the germline V gene. V lost 3 bases and J 3 bases, leaving 6 bases between the germline ends. This CDR3 contains 13 residues. The CDR3 DNA follows: TGTGCCATCAGTGAAAGGGGTGGAAACACCATATATTTT. Residues: CAISERGGNTIYF.

This chain connects TRBV7-2 to TRBJ1-6, with 9 bases aligning to TRBD1. V lost 6 bases to trimming and J lost 9 bases; unmatched junction nucleotides: 9. From germline, CDR1 is SGHTA and CDR2 FQGNSA. CDR3 length: 15 amino acids. The CDR3 region is CASSTGGSMGSPLHF. The CDR3 DNA reads as TGTGCCAGCAGTACAGGGGGCTCGATGGGTTCACCCCTCCACTTT.

The J gene is TRBJ1-2, the V gene TRBV7-9, with 7 bases matching TRBD1. Germline CDR1 is SEHNR and CDR2 is FQNEAQ (reference sequence). The V and J ends lost 3 bases and 6 bases, in that order; junction bases with no gene match: 10. This CDR3 has 15 residues. CDR3 sequence: CASSLEPGTVNGYTF. CDR3 nucleotides: TGTGCCAGCAGCTTGGAACCCGGGACAGTAAATGGCTACACCTTC.

The rearrangement links TRBV10-2 to TRBJ1-1, with no clear D. The germline V gene encodes CDR1 WSHSY and CDR2 SAAADI. CDR3 length: 14 amino acids. Trimming removed 7 bases from V and 3 bases from J, with 15 bases in between. CDR3: CASTYTPWDTEAFF. In DNA form, the CDR3 reads TGCGCCAGCACGTACACCCCCTGGGACACTGAAGCTTTCTTT.

The chain links TRBV24-1 to TRBJ2-6; no reliable D call. The CDR3 loop spans 13 amino acids. The V end lost 9 bases, the J end lost 0 bases, and 5 bases lay between the germline ends. The germline gives CDR1 KGHDR, CDR2 SFDVKD. CDR3 loop: CATSLSGANVLTF. CDR3 in DNA: TGTGCCACCTCCCTCTCTGGGGCCAACGTCCTGACTTTC.

There are many counts of this clonotype. The chain joins TRBV18 to TRBJ2-7; D possibly corresponds to TRBD2 (5 bases). The V end lost 3 bases, the J end lost 7 bases, and 10 bases lay between the germline ends. This CDR3 has 12 amino acids. Germline V gives CDR1 KGHSH, CDR2 LQKENI. The DNA of the CDR3 is TGTGCCAGCTCACCCGAGGGTTGGGAGCAGTACTTC. As protein: CASSPEGWEQYF.

This clonotype was counted a few times. V and J are TRBV11-1 and TRBJ2-1; D perhaps matches TRBD2 (6 bases). The CDR3 is made up of 14 amino acids. CDR1 and CDR2 from the germline V gene are SGHAT and FQDESV (reference sequence). V was clipped by 3 bases and J by 4 bases, with 10 bases between them. In nucleotides, the CDR3 is TGTGCCAGCAGCTTTGGCGGGGATTACAATGAGCAGTTCTTC. Translation gives CASSFGGDYNEQFF.

The rearrangement uses TRBV3-1 and TRBJ2-1; no clear D gene. Germline CDR1 reads LGHDT; CDR2 reads YNNKEL (reference sequence). The CDR3 consists of 13 residues. Trimming took 1 base from V and 7 from J, leaving 8 bases between them. DNA of the CDR3: TGTGCCAGCAGCCAAGGTTGGAGTAATGAGCAGTTCTTC. Translating it yields CASSQGWSNEQFF.

The table lists this clonotype with many counts. V usage is TRBV6-2 or TRBV6-3 and J usage is TRBJ2-5; 8 nucleotides agree with TRBD2. This CDR3 has 15 residues. The germline gives CDR1 MNHEY, CDR2 SVGEGT. V was pared by 7 bases and J by 4 bases, with 11 bases of the junction left unmatched. The CDR3 DNA reads TGTGCCAGCATCATTGGGACTAGTCGTACAGAGACCCAGTACTTC. Translation: CASIIGTSRTETQYF.

This clonotype occurred a few times. V and J are TRBV24-1 and TRBJ1-2; 8 bases agree with TRBD1. This CDR3 has 14 residues. Germline trimming cut 5 bases from V and 4 bases from J; bases unmatched to any gene: 5. Germline CDR1 KGHDR, CDR2 SFDVKD. Written as DNA, the CDR3 is TGTGCCACCAGTGGTGGAGACAGGGGCTATGGCTACACCTTC. Protein sequence: CATSGGDRGYGYTF.

V gene TRBV20-1 combines with J gene TRBJ2-1; 12 bases align to TRBD2. Germline CDR1 reads DFQATT; CDR2 reads SNEGSKA (reference sequence). The ends lost 4 bases at V and 7 bases at J; junction bases unmatched: 8. CDR3 size: 15 residues. The CDR3 spells CSANFLAGGPNEQFF. In DNA form, the CDR3 reads TGCAGTGCTAATTTTCTAGCGGGGGGGCCTAATGAGCAGTTCTTC.

The genes are TRBV10-3 and TRBJ2-5; D perhaps matches TRBD1 (5 bases). The CDR3 consists of 12 residues. V was trimmed by 5 bases and J by 5 bases, leaving 9 bases between them. Germline V gene lookup returns CDR1 ENHRY and CDR2 SYGVKD. The chain's CDR3 is CAISLSGETQYF. The CDR3 nucleotides read TGTGCCATCAGTTTATCAGGGGAGACCCAGTACTTC.

This clonotype appeared a few times. This sequence joins TRBV29-1 and TRBJ2-3; D possibly uses TRBD1 or TRBD2 (5 bases each). The length of the CDR3 is 15 residues. Germline CDR1 and CDR2: SQVTM and ANQGSEA. V was pared by 6 bases and J by 1 base, with 17 bases between. This CDR3 reads CSVNLTPGRTDTQYF. The CDR3 DNA reads TGCAGCGTAAACTTGACTCCGGGGCGCACAGATACGCAGTATTTT.

The chain employs TRBV5-4 and TRBJ1-1; D is perhaps TRBD1 (5 bases). Germline V gene lookup returns CDR1 SGHNT and CDR2 YYREEE (reference sequence). Trimming removed 2 bases at V and 8 bases at J, with 19 bases between. The CDR3 sequence is 15 residues long. CDR3 in amino acids: CASSFSDHGGKEAFF. For the CDR3, the DNA is TGTGCCAGCAGCTTTAGCGACCATGGGGGAAAGGAAGCTTTCTTT.

The chain uses TRBV30 and TRBJ2-5; no clear D. V lost 3 bases to trimming and J lost 3 bases, with 5 bases between them. CDR1 is GTSNPN, CDR2 SVGIG, per germline (reference sequence). The CDR3 extends over 11 amino acids. The CDR3 DNA is TGTGCCTGGAGCCTCAAAGAGACCCAGTACTTC. Protein product: CAWSLKETQYF.